This entry lists 16 T cell receptor beta chains sequenced from one sample in a study of beta chain features in type 1 diabetes. The isolated RNA, all of it, was reverse transcribed, so expressed TCRB transcripts were what got sequenced. Libraries were prepared by immunoSEQ multiplex PCR; TCRdb keeps only in-frame clonotypes and omits some of them. The table records over 120,000 clones, about a tenth of them present only once. The specimen was central memory CD4+ T cells from blood. The receptors shown here come from a man younger than 35 in good health.

This clone was seen at least ten times. The rearrangement joins TRBV7-6 to TRBJ1-6; D is uncertain. The CDR3 runs 14 residues. V shed 0 bases and J shed 3 bases, with 3 bases lying between them. Germline values: CDR1 SGHVS, CDR2 FNYEAQ. The CDR3 region has the DNA TGTGCCAGCAGCTTAGCCCACTATAATTCACCCCTCCACTTT. Protein: CASSLAHYNSPLHF.

Only a few counts were recorded for this clone. This chain joins TRBV10-3 and TRBJ2-1; 9 nucleotides match TRBD2. There are 15 residues in the CDR3. J lost 8 bases, V lost 5 bases, and 10 bases had no gene match. CDR1 and CDR2 (germline): ENHRY, SYGVKD. The CDR3 reads CAISTTGTSRDEQFF. DNA for the CDR3: TGTGCCATCAGTACCACCGGGACTAGCAGGGATGAGCAGTTCTTC.

This clone showed up just a few times. V and J are TRBV5-1 and TRBJ2-3, with TRBD1 as a possible D gene (5 bases). This CDR3 is 15 amino acids long. V was pared by 2 bases and J by 2 bases, with 12 bases between. CDR1 and CDR2 from the germline V gene are SGHRS and YFSETQ. The CDR3 DNA follows: TGCGCCAGCAGCTTCCAGGGCCCTCACACAGATACGCAGTATTTT. Protein sequence: CASSFQGPHTDTQYF.

V is TRBV5-6 and J is TRBJ1-4; a weak D match, TRBD1 (6 bases). Between the trimmed V and J ends, which lost 4 bases and 6 bases, there was a span of 16 bases. Germline V gives CDR1 SGHDT, CDR2 YYEEEE. The CDR3 sequence is 15 residues long. The CDR3 DNA reads TGTGCCAGCAGCCTCAATACAGGGAGTTATGAAAAACTGTTTTTT. This encodes CASSLNTGSYEKLFF.

This clone appeared a few times. The gene calls are TRBV5-1 and TRBJ2-7, with 11 bases matching TRBD1. This CDR3 spans 14 amino acids. Germline values: CDR1 SGHRS, CDR2 YFSETQ. Trimming took 3 bases from V and 6 from J; bases not matched to a gene: 5. In DNA, the CDR3 is TGCGCCAGCAGCTCGGGGACAGGGGGAGTCGAGCAGTACTTC. Its translation: CASSSGTGGVEQYF.

The genes are TRBV5-1 and TRBJ2-3; 12 positions match TRBD2. V gave up 4 bases and J gave up 2 bases; unmatched junction bases: 11. Germline V gene lookup returns CDR1 SGHRS and CDR2 YFSETQ. There are 18 residues in the CDR3. For the CDR3, the DNA is TGCGCCAGCAGCACTAGCGGGGGGATAGAGAGAGTCACAGATACGCAGTATTTT. It translates to CASSTSGGIERVTDTQYF. Using reference TRBV5-1 and TRBJ2-3 for the parts outside the CDR3, the full variable domain is KAGVTQTPRYLIKTRGQQVTLSCSPISGHRSVSWYQQTPGQGLQFLFEYFSETQRNKGNFPGRFSGRQFSNSRSEMNVSTLELGDSALYLCASSTSGGIERVTDTQYFGPGTRLTVL.

This clone turned up a few times. The chain carries TRBV11-2 and TRBJ2-5; D possibly corresponds to TRBD1 (6 bases). CDR1 and CDR2 from the germline V gene are SGHAT and FQNNGV. The CDR3 has 14 amino acids. Trimming took 8 bases from V and 1 from J, leaving 14 bases between them. The CDR3 bases are TGTGCCAGCCGGTCACTCAGGGGCCAAGAGACCCAGTACTTC. It encodes CASRSLRGQETQYF.

This sequence joins TRBV6-1 and TRBJ2-3; TRBD1 aligns across 7 bases. The CDR3 contains 14 residues. Trimming removed 6 bases from V and 0 bases from J; junction bases left unmatched: 3. Germline assignment: CDR1 MNHNS and CDR2 SASEGT. CDR3 region: CASRWDSSTDTQYF. The CDR3 DNA is TGTGCCAGCAGATGGGACAGCAGCACAGATACGCAGTATTTT.

This clone has a handful of counts. The chain combines TRBV30 with TRBJ2-2, with D uncertain. Germline CDR1 reads GTSNPN; CDR2 reads SVGIG (reference sequence). Trimming took 0 bases from V and 1 from J, leaving 6 bases between them. The CDR3 has 14 amino acids. This chain's CDR3 is CAWSVSRNTGELFF. The DNA of the CDR3 is TGTGCCTGGAGTGTATCCAGGAACACCGGGGAGCTGTTTTTT.

The V call is TRBV27, the J call TRBJ2-7; D might be TRBD1 (7 bases). V lost 6 bases and J lost 3, with 15 bases in between. CDR1 MNHEY and CDR2 SMNVEV come from the germline V gene (reference sequence). There are 14 residues in the CDR3. This CDR3 reads CASRRTGGNYEQYF. The CDR3 nucleotides read TGTGCCAGCAGGCGGACAGGAGGGAACTACGAGCAGTACTTC.

About this clone itself: Sequence at one end of the junction differs from germline and may be a read error. J is TRBJ1-1 and V is TRBV6-1; 9 nucleotides match TRBD1. CDR3 length: 17 residues. Germline CDR1 and CDR2: MNHNS and SASEGT. The CDR3 region has the DNA TGTGCCATCAGTGGACAGGGGACCAACGACCTGAACACTGAAGCTTTCTTT. This sequence encodes CAISGQGTNDLNTEAFF.

This clone has a handful of counts. This rearrangement joins TRBV7-6 to TRBJ2-7, with TRBD2 matching over 8 bases. Germline V CDR1 and CDR2: SGHVS, FNYEAQ. Trimming cost V 5 bases and J 6 bases; bases outside gene matches: 3. The CDR3 runs 12 residues. Here the CDR3 reads CASSPGTSEQYF. In DNA form, the CDR3 reads TGTGCCAGCAGCCCAGGGACTAGCGAGCAGTACTTC.

The table lists this clone with many counts. The chain is built from TRBV5-1 and TRBJ1-5, with D maybe TRBD1 (5 bases). CDR3 length: 13 residues. Trimming removed 4 bases at V and 5 bases at J, with 10 bases between. Germline V gene data show CDR1 as SGHRS and CDR2 as YFSETQ. The CDR3 loop is CASSPQGDQPQHF. CDR3 sequence (DNA): TGCGCCAGCAGCCCCCAGGGTGATCAGCCCCAGCATTTT.

The V call is TRBV9, the J call TRBJ2-2, with D unclear. The CDR3 contains 14 residues. Germline V gene sequence: CDR1 SGDLS, CDR2 YYNGEE. Trimming left V 0 bases short and J 4 bases short, with 7 bases between. The CDR3 reads CASSVARGTGELFF. The CDR3 DNA reads as TGTGCCAGCAGCGTAGCTCGCGGCACCGGGGAGCTGTTTTTT.

This clone was found a few times. V and J are TRBV5-1 and TRBJ2-7; 8 bases align to TRBD1. V gave up 2 bases and J gave up 7 bases; unmatched junction bases: 11. The germline gives CDR1 SGHRS, CDR2 YFSETQ. The CDR3 has 15 residues. CDR3 DNA sequence: TGCGCCAGCAGCTTATCAGGGGGCCGCGGGGATGAGCAGTACTTC. As protein: CASSLSGGRGDEQYF.

This clone turned up a few times. V usage is TRBV6-4 and J usage is TRBJ2-6; D gene ambiguous. This CDR3 has 15 amino acids. Germline CDR1 is MRHNA and CDR2 is SNTAGT. V was cut by 2 bases and J by 1 base, with 6 bases left in between. The CDR3 DNA follows: TGTGCCAGCAGTGACCGCAGGTCTGGGGCCAACGTCCTGACTTTC. Translated: CASSDRRSGANVLTF.